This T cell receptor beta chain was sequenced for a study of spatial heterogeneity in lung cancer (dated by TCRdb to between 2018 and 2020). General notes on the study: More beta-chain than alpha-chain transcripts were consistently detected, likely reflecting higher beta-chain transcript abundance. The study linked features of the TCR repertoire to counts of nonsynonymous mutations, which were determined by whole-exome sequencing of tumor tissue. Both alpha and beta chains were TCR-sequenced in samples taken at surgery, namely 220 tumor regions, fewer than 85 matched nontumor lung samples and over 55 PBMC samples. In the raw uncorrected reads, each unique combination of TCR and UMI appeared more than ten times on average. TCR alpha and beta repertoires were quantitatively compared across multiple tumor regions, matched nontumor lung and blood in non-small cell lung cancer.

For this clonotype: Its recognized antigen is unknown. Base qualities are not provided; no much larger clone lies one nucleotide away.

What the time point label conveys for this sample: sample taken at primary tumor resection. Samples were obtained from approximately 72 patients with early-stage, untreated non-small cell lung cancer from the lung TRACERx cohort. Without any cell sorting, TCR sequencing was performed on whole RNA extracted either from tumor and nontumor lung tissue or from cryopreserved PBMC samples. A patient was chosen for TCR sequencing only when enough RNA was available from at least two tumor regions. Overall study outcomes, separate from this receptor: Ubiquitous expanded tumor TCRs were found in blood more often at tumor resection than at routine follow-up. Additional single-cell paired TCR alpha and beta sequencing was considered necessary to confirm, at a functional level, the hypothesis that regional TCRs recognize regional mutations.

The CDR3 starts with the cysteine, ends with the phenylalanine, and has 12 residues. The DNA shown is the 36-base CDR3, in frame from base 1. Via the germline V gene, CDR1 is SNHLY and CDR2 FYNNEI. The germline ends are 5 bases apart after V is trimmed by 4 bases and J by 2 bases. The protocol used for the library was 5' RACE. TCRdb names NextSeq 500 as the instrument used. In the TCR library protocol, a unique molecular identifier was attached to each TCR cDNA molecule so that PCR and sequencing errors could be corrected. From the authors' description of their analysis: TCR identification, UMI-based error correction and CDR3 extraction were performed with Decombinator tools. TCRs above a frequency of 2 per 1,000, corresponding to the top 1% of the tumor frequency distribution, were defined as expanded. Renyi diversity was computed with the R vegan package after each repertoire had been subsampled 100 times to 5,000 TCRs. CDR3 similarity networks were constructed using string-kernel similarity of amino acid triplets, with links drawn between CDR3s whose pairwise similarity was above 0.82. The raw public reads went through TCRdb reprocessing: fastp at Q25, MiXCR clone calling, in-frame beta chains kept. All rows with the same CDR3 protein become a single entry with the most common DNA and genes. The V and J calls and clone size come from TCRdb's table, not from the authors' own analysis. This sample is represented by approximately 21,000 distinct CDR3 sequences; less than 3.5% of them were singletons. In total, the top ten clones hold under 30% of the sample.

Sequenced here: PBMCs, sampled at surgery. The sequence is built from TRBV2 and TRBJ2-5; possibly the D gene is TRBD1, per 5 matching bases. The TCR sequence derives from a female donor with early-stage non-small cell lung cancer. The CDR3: CASSGQQETQYF. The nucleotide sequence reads TGTGCCAGCAGTGGACAGCAAGAGACCCAGTACTTC.